Each of the 15 T cell receptor beta chains below was sequenced from the same sample in a study of regulatory T cells in long-lasting Graves disease. Arm-PCR of CDR3 regions and iRepertoire HTBI primers were the basis on which TCR beta libraries were built. TCRdb itself ran the multiplex PCR reads through MiXCR, one entry per CDR3 protein. The data hold about 540,000 distinct CDR3 sequences, with roughly 13% observed a single time. The time point: newly diagnosed GD, antithyroid drugs for less than 3 months. PBMC-extracted RNA yielded the TCR library. These data were likewise used in another study, on T cells in Graves' hyperthyroidism and ophthalmopathy.

The sequences come from peripheral blood mononuclear cells (PBMCs), collected at new diagnosis, from a patient treated with antithyroid drugs. The receptors here all came from a man aged 25-45 years with Graves disease.

This clonotype has a count of ten or more. The chain carries TRBV12-3 or TRBV12-4 and TRBJ1-6; no definite D call. The ends were cut back, 8 bases at V and 12 bases at J, with 14 bases in the middle. The CDR3 spans 12 residues. The CDR3 nucleotides are TGTGCCAGCGCCCGGGCGACCTTACCCCTCCACTTT. Translation: CASARATLPLHF.

At least ten counts were recorded for this clonotype. The genes are TRBV19 and TRBJ1-5; 8 positions agree with TRBD1. Per germline, CDR1 LNHDA and CDR2 SQIVND (reference sequence). Trimming cost V 4 bases and J 14 bases; bases outside gene matches: 7. CDR3 length: 12 residues. CDR3 sequence (DNA): TGTGCCAGTAGTAGAGACAGGGGCGAGGAGCATTTT. Translated, it gives CASSRDRGEEHF.

This clonotype came up many times. The chain links TRBV5-1 to TRBJ2-3, with TRBD2 matching over 12 bases. V trimming: 0 bases; J trimming: 6 bases; junction bases outside the gene matches: 5. CDR3 size: 16 residues. Per the germline V gene, CDR1 is SGHRS and CDR2 is YFSETQ. CDR3 loop: CASSLAGTSGQDTQYF. DNA of the CDR3: TGCGCCAGCAGCTTGGCCGGGACTAGCGGGCAGGATACGCAGTATTTT.

The chain recombines TRBV4-1 with TRBJ1-2; D gene unclear. V was pared by 0 bases and J by 4 bases, with 12 bases between. Looked up from germline, CDR1 is MGHRA and CDR2 is YSYEKL. The CDR3 runs 15 residues. The CDR3 DNA reads as TGCGCCAGCAGCCAAGAGCCAGGAGACCTCTATGGCTACACCTTC. It specifies CASSQEPGDLYGYTF.

The chain couples TRBV29-1 to TRBJ2-2; 12 bases are shared with TRBD2. Unmatched junction bases numbered 3, after V lost 7 bases and J lost 0 bases. Germline CDR1 and CDR2: SQVTM and ANQGSEA. The CDR3 extends over 15 amino acids. CDR3 sequence reads: CSARTSGTNTGELFF. The CDR3 nucleotides read TGCAGCGCAAGGACTAGCGGGACGAACACCGGGGAGCTGTTTTTT.

Worth noting for this clonotype: A much larger clone is a single base away; this may be a read error. CDR3 DNA: TGTGCCAGCAGTCCCGGACAGGGGAATTTGGGCATCATATATTTT. Translation: CASSPGQGNLGIIYF. The chain recombines TRBV6-1 with TRBJ1-3; 9 nucleotides align to TRBD1. The CDR3 runs to 15 residues. CDR1 is MNHNS, CDR2 SASEGT, per germline. The junction had 14 bases not matched to a gene; V was cut back by 5 bases and J by 12 bases.

This clonotype was seen a few times. The genes are TRBV7-9 and TRBJ2-7; D is tentatively TRBD1 or TRBD2 (6 bases each). V was trimmed by 10 bases and J by 5 bases, leaving 21 bases between them. This CDR3 has 14 amino acids. CDR1 and CDR2 from the germline V gene are SEHNR and FQNEAQ (reference sequence). The CDR3: CATAPRGRINEQYF. In nucleotides, the CDR3 is TGTGCCACGGCCCCACGGGGGCGCATCAACGAGCAGTACTTC.

The chain uses TRBV3-1 and TRBJ1-2; TRBD1 matches at 9 bases. The CDR3 has 13 amino acids. Germline CDR1 is LGHDT and CDR2 is YNNKEL (reference sequence). The junction had 6 bases not matched to a gene; V was cut back by 6 bases and J by 7 bases. For the CDR3, the DNA is TGTGCCAGCAGTCATGACAGGGGGATTGGCTACACCTTC. Residues: CASSHDRGIGYTF.

This clonotype was detected only a few times. This chain connects TRBV18 to TRBJ1-5; D remains ambiguous. Germline V gene lookup returns CDR1 KGHSH and CDR2 LQKENI. The CDR3 has 13 residues. Between the trimmed V and J ends, which lost 4 bases and 0 bases, there was a span of 4 bases. This CDR3 is CASSQASNQPQHF. CDR3 in DNA: TGTGCCAGCTCACAGGCTAGCAATCAGCCCCAGCATTTT. Using reference TRBV18 and TRBJ1-5 for the parts outside the CDR3, the full variable domain is NAGVMQNPRHLVRRRGQEARLRCSPMKGHSHVYWYRQLPEEGLKFMVYLQKENIIDESGMPKERFSAEFPKEGPSILRIQQVVRGDSAAYFCASSQASNQPQHFGDGTRLSIL.

Note on this clonotype: One base away lies a much larger clone, so this may be a sequencing read error. For the CDR3, the DNA is TGCAGTGCCACCCGGGGCCCCCAAGGCACAGATACGCAGTATTTT. It encodes CSATRGPQGTDTQYF. The V gene is TRBV20-1, the J gene TRBJ2-3, with D perhaps assigned TRBD1 or TRBD2 (5 bases each). This CDR3 contains 15 residues. Deletions cut 6 bases from V and 1 base from J, with 17 bases between. From germline, CDR1 is DFQATT and CDR2 SNEGSKA (reference sequence).

This clonotype was recorded many times. The V call is TRBV2, the J call TRBJ1-4; 9 bases fit TRBD1. The CDR3 has 14 amino acids. V dropped 3 bases and J dropped 7; count of bases not matched to a gene: 3. Germline CDR1 and CDR2: SNHLY and FYNNEI. In DNA, the CDR3 is TGTGCCAGCAGTGAGGGACAGGGCACTGAAAAACTGTTTTTT. This encodes CASSEGQGTEKLFF. The full variable domain, its missing parts supplied by reference TRBV2 and TRBJ1-4, is EPEVTQTPSHQVTQMGQEVILRCVPISNHLYFYWYRQILGQKVEFLVSFYNNEISEKSEIFDDQFSVERPDGSNFTLKIRSTKLEDSAMYFCASSEGQGTEKLFFGSGTQLSVL.

This clonotype was counted ten times or more. The J gene is TRBJ2-7, the V gene TRBV7-2, with 9 bases identical to TRBD2. The CDR3 covers 16 residues. Germline assignment: CDR1 SGHTA and CDR2 FQGNSA. Trimming cost V 4 bases and J 4 bases; bases outside gene matches: 11. The DNA for the CDR3 is TGTGCCAGCAGCTACCTACACCCTAGCGGGGCGTACGAGCAGTACTTC. Translation gives CASSYLHPSGAYEQYF.

Ten or more counts support this clonotype. The gene calls are TRBV24-1 and TRBJ2-2, with D maybe TRBD1 (6 bases). CDR1 and CDR2 (germline): KGHDR, SFDVKD. The V and J ends lost 0 bases and 4 bases respectively, with 11 bases between them. This CDR3 has 16 amino acids. The CDR3 sequence is CATSDLPPRGTGELFF. CDR3 nucleotides: TGTGCCACCAGTGATTTGCCCCCCAGGGGCACCGGGGAGCTGTTTTTT.

This chain's CDR3 is CASSLLRRTSGYNEQFF. The CDR3 DNA follows: TGTGCCAGCAGTCTCTTACGAAGGACTAGCGGATACAATGAGCAGTTCTTC. The V gene is TRBV27, the J gene TRBJ2-1; TRBD2 matches at 10 bases. Germline V gene data show CDR1 as MNHEY and CDR2 as SMNVEV (reference sequence). This CDR3 spans 17 amino acids. Unmatched junction bases numbered 11, after V lost 5 bases and J lost 4 bases.

The CDR3 DNA is TGCAGTGCGGCCCGGGACAATAATTCACCCCTCCACTTT. It specifies CSAARDNNSPLHF. The rearrangement joins TRBV20-1 to TRBJ1-6; weak D call: TRBD1 (6 bases). The germline V gene has CDR1 DFQATT and CDR2 SNEGSKA (reference sequence). V was cut by 6 bases and J by 5 bases, with 11 bases left in between. The CDR3 loop spans 13 amino acids.